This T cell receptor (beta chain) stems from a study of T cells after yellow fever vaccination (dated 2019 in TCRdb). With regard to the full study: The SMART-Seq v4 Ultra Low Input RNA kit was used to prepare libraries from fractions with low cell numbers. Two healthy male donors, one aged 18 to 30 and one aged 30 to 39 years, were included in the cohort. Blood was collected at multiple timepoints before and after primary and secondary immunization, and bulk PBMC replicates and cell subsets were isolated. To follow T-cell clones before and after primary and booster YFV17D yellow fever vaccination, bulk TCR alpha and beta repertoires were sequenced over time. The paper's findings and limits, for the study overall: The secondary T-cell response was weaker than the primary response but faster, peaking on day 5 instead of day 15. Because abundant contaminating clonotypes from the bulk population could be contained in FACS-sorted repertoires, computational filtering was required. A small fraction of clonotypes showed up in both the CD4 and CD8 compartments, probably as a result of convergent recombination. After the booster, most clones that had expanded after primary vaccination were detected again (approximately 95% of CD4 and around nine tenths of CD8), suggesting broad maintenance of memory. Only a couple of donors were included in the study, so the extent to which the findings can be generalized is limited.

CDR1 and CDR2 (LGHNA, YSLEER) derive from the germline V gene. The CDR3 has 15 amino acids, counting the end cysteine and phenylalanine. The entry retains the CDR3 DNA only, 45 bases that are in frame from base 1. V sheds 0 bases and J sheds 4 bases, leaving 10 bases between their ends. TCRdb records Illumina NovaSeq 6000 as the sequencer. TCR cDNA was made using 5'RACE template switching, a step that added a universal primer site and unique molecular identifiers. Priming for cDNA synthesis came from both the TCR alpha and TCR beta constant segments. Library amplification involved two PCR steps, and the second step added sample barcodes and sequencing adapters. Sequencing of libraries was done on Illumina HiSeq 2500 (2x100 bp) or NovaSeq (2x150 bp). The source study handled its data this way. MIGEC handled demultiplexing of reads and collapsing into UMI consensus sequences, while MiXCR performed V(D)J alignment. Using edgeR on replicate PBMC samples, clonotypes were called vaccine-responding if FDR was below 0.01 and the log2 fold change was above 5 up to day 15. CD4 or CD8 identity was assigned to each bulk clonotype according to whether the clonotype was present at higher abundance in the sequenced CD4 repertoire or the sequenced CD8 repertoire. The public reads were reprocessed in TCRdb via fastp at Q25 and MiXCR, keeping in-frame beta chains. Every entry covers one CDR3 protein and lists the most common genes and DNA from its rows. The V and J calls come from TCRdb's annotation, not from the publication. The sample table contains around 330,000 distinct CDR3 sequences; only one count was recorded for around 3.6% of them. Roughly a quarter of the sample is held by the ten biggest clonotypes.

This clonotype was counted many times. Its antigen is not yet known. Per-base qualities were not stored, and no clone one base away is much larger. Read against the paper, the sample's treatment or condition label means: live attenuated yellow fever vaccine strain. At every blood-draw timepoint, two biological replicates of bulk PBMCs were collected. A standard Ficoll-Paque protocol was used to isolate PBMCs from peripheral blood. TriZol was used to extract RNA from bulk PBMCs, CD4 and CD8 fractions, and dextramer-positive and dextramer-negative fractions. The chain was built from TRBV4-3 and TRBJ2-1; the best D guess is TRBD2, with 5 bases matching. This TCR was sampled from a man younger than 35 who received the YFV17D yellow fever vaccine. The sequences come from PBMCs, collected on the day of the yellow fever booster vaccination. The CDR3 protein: CASSQENRGYNEQFF. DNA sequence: TGCGCCAGCAGCCAAGAGAATCGGGGTTACAATGAGCAGTTCTTC.